These T cell receptor beta chains were read from a single sample in a study of cytomegalovirus exposure and HLA in healthy donors. Clones were sequenced by immunoSEQ multiplex PCR, and TCRdb holds only the in-frame ones, with some missing. Among around 150,000 clones listed, under 75% were seen once. Sequencing input: PBMCs. Receptors were obtained from a man between 35 and 55 years old in good health and CMV-seropositive. Both conserved end residues are part of each CDR3. The D gene is left open where the match is weak. Some rows mark clone size as missing; the rest say once, few, many or name a class of expanded clone.

TRBV13	TRBJ2-3	TRBD2	-	CASSLGLAGGLATDTQYF	TGTGCCAGCAGCTTAGGACTAGCGGGGGGCCTCGCCACAGATACGCAGTATTTT
TRBV6-1	TRBJ2-2	TRBD1	-	CASRGTGANTGELFF	TGTGCCAGCAGAGGGACAGGCGCGAACACCGGGGAGCTGTTTTTT
TRBV19	TRBJ2-2	TRBD2	-	CASSIGPLAGANTGELFF	TGTGCCAGTAGTATCGGCCCCCTAGCGGGGGCGAACACCGGGGAGCTGTTTTTT
TRBV4-1	TRBJ2-5	TRBD1	-	CASSQDGTAEETQYF	TGCGCCAGCAGCCAAGACGGGACAGCAGAAGAGACCCAGTACTTC
TRBV5-1	TRBJ1-3	-	few	CASSTQVSGNTIYF	TGCGCCAGCAGCACACAGGTGTCTGGAAACACCATATATTTT
TRBV7-2	TRBJ2-7	-	-	CASSLGGGYEQYF	TGTGCCAGCAGCTTAGGTGGGGGGTACGAGCAGTACTTC
TRBV4-3	TRBJ2-2	-	-	CASSLGRENTGELFF	TGCGCCAGCAGCCTGGGGCGGGAGAACACCGGGGAGCTGTTTTTT
TRBV15	TRBJ1-2	-	-	CATSRGISPLGYTF	TGTGCCACCAGCAGAGGTATCAGTCCGTTAGGCTACACCTTC
TRBV5-1	TRBJ1-1	-	-	CASSLGRGGTLSEAFF	TGCGCCAGCAGCTTGGGCAGGGGCGGCACACTAAGCGAAGCTTTCTTT
TRBV11-1	TRBJ2-7	TRBD1	few	CASSPRTGSYEQYF	TGTGCCAGCAGCCCACGGACAGGATCCTACGAGCAGTACTTC
TRBV5-1	TRBJ1-1	TRBD1	-	CASSLGAGGHEAFF	TGCGCCAGCAGCTTGGGGGCAGGGGGGCATGAAGCTTTCTTT
TRBV6-5	TRBJ1-2	-	-	CASSYGRGNYGYTF	TGTGCCAGCAGTTACGGCAGGGGTAACTATGGCTACACCTTC
TRBV11-1	TRBJ1-1	-	-	CASSFSGRRTEAFF	TGTGCCAGCAGCTTCTCAGGGCGCCGGACTGAAGCTTTCTTT
TRBV7-6	TRBJ2-4	TRBD1	few	CASSFSLGTGGELAKNIQYF	TGTGCCAGCAGCTTCTCCCTAGGGACAGGGGGCGAACTAGCCAAAAACATTCAGTACTTC
TRBV19	TRBJ2-2	TRBD1	-	CASSIGQGDTGELFF	TGTGCCAGTAGTATTGGTCAGGGGGACACCGGGGAGCTGTTTTTT
TRBV5-1	TRBJ2-2	-	once	CASSLVVGQNTGELFF	TGCGCCAGCAGCTTGGTGGTGGGACAGAACACCGGGGAGCTGTTTTTT
TRBV30	TRBJ1-4	-	-	CAWSVGHIAANEKLFF	TGTGCCTGGAGTGTTGGGCATATTGCTGCTAATGAAAAACTGTTTTTT
TRBV4-1	TRBJ1-6	TRBD1	-	CASSLRTGSHSPLHF	TGCGCCAGCAGCCTCAGGACAGGGAGCCATTCACCCCTCCACTTT
TRBV7-8	TRBJ1-1	TRBD1	-	CASGRGQGFFFGAFF	TGTGCCAGCGGAAGAGGACAGGGTTTCTTCTTTGGGGCTTTCTTT
TRBV7-9	TRBJ1-4	-	-	CASSLGALVENEKLFF	TGTGCCAGCAGCCTGGGGGCCTTGGTGGAGAATGAAAAACTGTTTTTT
TRBV5-6	TRBJ1-5	-	-	CASSKQGSSNQPQHF	TGTGCCAGCAGCAAACAGGGTAGTAGCAATCAGCCCCAGCATTTT
TRBV4-1	TRBJ2-7	-	-	CASSQEGGVSYEQYF	TGCGCCAGCAGCCAAGAGGGGGGAGTTTCCTACGAGCAGTACTTC
TRBV4-1	TRBJ1-4	-	few	CASSFRPGGNEKLFF	TGCGCCAGCAGCTTCCGGCCTGGAGGTAATGAAAAACTGTTTTTT
TRBV30	TRBJ2-5	-	few	CAWSVGTMETQYF	TGTGCCTGGAGTGTCGGGACAATGGAGACCCAGTACTTC
TRBV16	TRBJ1-1	TRBD1	few	CASSQSGQRMNTEAFF	TGTGCCAGCAGCCAATCGGGACAGAGAATGAACACTGAAGCTTTCTTT
TRBV13	TRBJ1-2	TRBD1	-	CASTRQGINYGYTF	TGTGCCAGCACCCGACAGGGGATAAACTATGGCTACACCTTC
TRBV11-2	TRBJ2-7	TRBD2	-	CASSFERGGYEQYF	TGTGCCAGCAGCTTTGAGCGGGGGGGCTACGAGCAGTACTTC
TRBV6-6	TRBJ2-1	-	-	CASSPRGRGSYNEQFF	TGTGCCAGCAGTCCCAGGGGCAGGGGCTCCTACAATGAGCAGTTCTTC
TRBV7-8	TRBJ2-1	TRBD1	-	CASSLRTGTGADNEQFF	TGTGCCAGCAGCTTACGCACCGGGACAGGGGCCGACAATGAGCAGTTCTTC
TRBV11-2	TRBJ2-5	-	few	CASSLLTGWQETQYF	TGTGCCAGCAGCCTACTGACAGGCTGGCAAGAGACCCAGTACTTC
TRBV7-9	TRBJ1-4	-	-	CASSSDSTATNEKLFF	TGTGCCAGCAGCTCGGACAGTACCGCAACTAATGAAAAACTGTTTTTT
TRBV5-1	TRBJ2-3	-	-	CASSLAAYTDTQYF	TGCGCCAGCAGCTTGGCCGCCTACACAGATACGCAGTATTTT
TRBV6-5	TRBJ2-7	-	-	CASSTRGSYEQYF	TGTGCCAGCAGTACCCGGGGTTCCTACGAGCAGTACTTC
TRBV5-1	TRBJ2-7	TRBD2	-	CASTKLAGGPSDEQYF	TGCGCCAGCACAAAATTAGCGGGGGGGCCGTCGGACGAGCAGTACTTC
TRBV7-9	TRBJ1-2	-	-	CASSPTVSYGYTF	TGTGCCAGCAGCCCGACAGTTTCTTATGGCTACACCTTC
TRBV6-5	TRBJ1-2	-	once	CASSYMIGRDYGYTF	TGTGCCAGCAGTTATATGATTGGGCGGGACTATGGCTACACCTTC
TRBV4-1	TRBJ2-7	-	-	CASSQRRGSNPEQYF	TGCGCCAGCAGCCAAAGACGCGGCAGCAACCCGGAGCAGTACTTC
TRBV7-2	TRBJ1-6	TRBD1	few	CASSQGTGLPNSPLHF	TGTGCCAGCAGCCAAGGGACAGGGCTTCCAAATTCACCCCTCCACTTT
TRBV10-3	TRBJ2-7	TRBD2	-	CAIAQTSGENYEQYF	TGTGCCATCGCACAGACTAGCGGGGAAAACTACGAGCAGTACTTC
TRBV28	TRBJ1-4	-	-	CASSLEVRGEKLFF	TGTGCCAGCAGTTTAGAAGTTAGGGGAGAAAAACTGTTTTTT
TRBV7-2	TRBJ2-1	-	-	CASSSPQGNEQFF	TGTGCCAGCAGCTCGCCACAGGGTAATGAGCAGTTCTTC
TRBV5-1	TRBJ1-2	-	few	CASREGQNYGYTF	TGCGCCAGCAGGGAAGGACAGAACTATGGCTACACCTTC
TRBV2	TRBJ2-7	TRBD1	few	CASSEAPTGGLDEQYF	TGTGCCAGCAGTGAAGCGCCGACAGGGGGCCTCGACGAGCAGTACTTC
TRBV5-1	TRBJ2-3	-	few	CASSLQVSTDTQYF	TGCGCCAGCAGCTTGCAGGTTAGCACAGATACGCAGTATTTT
TRBV4-2	TRBJ1-1	-	-	CASSPSGRTTEAFF	TGTGCCAGCAGCCCGAGCGGACGGACCACTGAAGCTTTCTTT
TRBV10-2	TRBJ1-1	-	few	CAIALTGNTEAFF	TGCGCCATCGCCCTGACAGGGAACACTGAAGCTTTCTTT